This TCR beta chain was observed in a study of T cells in Graves' hyperthyroidism and ophthalmopathy (dated by TCRdb to the late 2010s). Background for the entire study: TCR V-J signatures able to tell the groups apart were searched for in a discovery cohort of 95 or so patients, of whom roughly 42 had Graves' ophthalmopathy and roughly 59 had stable Graves' hyperthyroidism. An independent validation cohort of about 19 hyperthyroidism patients and some 15 patients who later progressed to ophthalmopathy tested prospective prediction of ophthalmopathy. The 75 to 100 discovery patients were randomly split 7:3 into training and test sets. The study also compared thyroid tissue and blood T-cell repertoires from five or six Graves' hyperthyroidism patients. Once sampling was done, hyperthyroidism patients were given methimazole at a starting dose of 30 mg daily, whereas ophthalmopathy patients were given high-dose intravenous methylprednisolone. According to the paper, TCR Vbeta CDR3 sequencing was carried out on about 140 peripheral blood samples, which came from approximately 43 ophthalmopathy, approximately 72 hyperthyroidism and roughly 17 progressor patients.

The research as a whole found: In validation, the model predicted progression to ophthalmopathy a median of approximately 6.3 months before onset, with around 70% sensitivity and roughly 77% specificity. Sample size was not statistically predetermined, and investigators were not blinded to group allocation. Blood samples also contained most of the expanded thyroid clonotypes (frequency above 0.001), which suggests that blood repertoires may reflect thyroid immune responses. A 13 V-J signature model separated ophthalmopathy from stable hyperthyroidism, with 87.88% sensitivity and 81.08% specificity in cross-validation and 80%/75% in testing.

The CDR3 goes from the cysteine to the phenylalanine over 14 residues. Only CDR3 DNA remains: 42 bases, in frame from the first base. CDR1 is given as SGHTA and CDR2 as FQGNSA, both from the germline V gene. V is shortened by 1 base, J by 8 bases, and the region joining them spans 14 bases. As to this clonotype: Its antigen is not yet known. Per-base qualities were not stored, and no clone one base away is much larger.

Amplification of TCR beta CDR3 regions was carried out from RNA transcripts. A first-round RT-PCR of the TCR CDR3 used the HTBI primer set with the Qiagen OneStep RT-PCR kit. Libraries were constructed in a second round of multiplex PCR, after which size selection and purification were performed. Sequencing of the libraries was done on an Illumina HiSeq2000 using paired-end 100 bp reads. Under the source paper's analysis protocol: Raw data were processed with SOAPnuke, discarding reads with adapters, uncalled bases, mean Phred below 15, or no exact constant-primer or identifier match. High-quality paired reads were merged using COPE v1.2.5, and each unique nucleotide sequence was defined as a clonotype. MiTCR v1.1 was used to align the clonotypes against IMGT TRBV, TRBD and TRBJ reference segments. The analysis was restricted to V-J combinations with a frequency above 0.0001, which together covered 99% to 99.2% of the repertoires. A TCS score was defined as the ratio between F50 (clonal expansion) and ExV (chaos), using BLOSUM62-based TCRdist between CDR3 peptides within each V-J. Welch's t-statistics and random forest reduced 500 to 550 V-J features to 13, which were used in a naive Bayes classifier (R e1071). The Morisita-Horn index was used to measure how similar the thyroid and blood repertoires were. TCRdb applied fastp at Q25 and MiXCR to the public reads, then kept only in-frame beta chains. Identical CDR3 proteins give one entry, which carries the most common genes and DNA. The V and J calls reflect TCRdb's pipeline rather than the authors' work. The sample has a few hundred thousand distinct CDR3 sequences on record, around 46% of them singletons. The top ten hold roughly 7.7% of the sample.

Graves' hyperthyroidism was defined as stable when no progression to ophthalmopathy occurred over 18 months of follow-up. Hyperthyroidism patients were newly diagnosed, had a disease duration of under 2 months, and were aged 18 to 65 years. Any patient with an uncontrolled infection, another autoimmune disease, pregnancy or lactation was excluded. Diagnoses relied on clinical symptoms, serum thyroxine and TRAb, thyroid ultrasound and orbital computed tomography. Total RNA was extracted using Trizol reagent, and RNA quality was assessed on an Agilent 2100 Bioanalyzer. The sequenced sample was peripheral blood or thyroid tissue (not recorded which). The TCR was taken from a woman aged 18-29 years with Graves' hyperthyroidism. The chain couples TRBV7-2 to TRBJ1-2; no D segment can be confidently identified. CDR3 region: CASSLVGRLFGYTF. The DNA reads TGTGCCAGCAGCTTAGTAGGGAGGTTATTCGGCTACACCTTC.